Shown below are 7 T cell receptor beta chains from a single sample sequenced in a study of early T cells in non-severe SARS-CoV-2 infection. TCRdb reanalysed the 5' RACE reads using MiXCR and keeps one entry per CDR3 protein. The table has 45,000 to 60,000 distinct CDR3 sequences, approximately 10% seen once. The sequencing here drew on whole blood, taken at baseline. These receptors all stem from an adult who was a healthcare worker with PCR-confirmed SARS-CoV-2 infection or an uninfected control (not recorded which).

There are many counts of this clonotype. Written as DNA, the CDR3 is TGTGCCAGCAGCTCCGGGGGGCTAGCGGGAGCCGGGGAGCTGTTTTTT. It encodes CASSSGGLAGAGELFF. The gene calls are TRBV7-3 and TRBJ2-2; 10 bases match TRBD2. Germline CDR1 is SGHTA and CDR2 is FQGTGA. CDR3 length: 16 amino acids. Trimming cost V 4 bases and J 6 bases; bases outside gene matches: 8.

This clonotype occurred many times. The chain joins TRBV6-1 to TRBJ2-6; D perhaps matches TRBD2 (6 bases). The CDR3 consists of 15 residues. Trimming pared 2 bases from V and 1 base from J, leaving 6 bases between. In germline, CDR1 is MNHNS, CDR2 SASEGT. CDR3 nucleotide sequence: TGTGCCAGCAGTGAACGGGGGTCTGGGGCCAACGTCCTGACTTTC. It encodes CASSERGSGANVLTF.

The rearrangement uses TRBV5-1 and TRBJ2-6, with a tentative D call TRBD2 (6 bases). The V gene's germline CDR1 is SGHRS and CDR2 YFSETQ. The CDR3 extends over 16 amino acids. Trimming pared 4 bases from V and 0 bases from J, leaving 11 bases between. CDR3 protein: CASSLVGSSGANVLTF. The CDR3 bases are TGCGCCAGCAGCCTGGTCGGGAGCTCTGGGGCCAACGTCCTGACTTTC.

This clonotype was observed at least ten times. This rearrangement joins TRBV2 to TRBJ2-3; D is possibly TRBD1 (5 bases). The germline gives CDR1 SNHLY, CDR2 FYNNEI. The CDR3 sequence is 14 residues long. Trimming took off 4 bases at V and 5 bases at J, with 13 bases between the two ends. CDR3 bases: TGTGCCAGCAGTGGCCAGGGATGGGGAGATACGCAGTATTTT. It is translated as CASSGQGWGDTQYF.

This clonotype was picked up many times. V is TRBV7-9 and J is TRBJ2-1; no clear D. Germline CDR1 reads SEHNR; CDR2 reads FQNEAQ (reference sequence). Trimming pared 7 bases from V and 0 bases from J, leaving 16 bases between. The CDR3 spans 16 residues. CDR3 in DNA: TGTGCCAGCAACCCGAGGTTCCTCCACTCCTACAATGAGCAGTTCTTC. Amino acid sequence: CASNPRFLHSYNEQFF. Full variable domain (missing parts from reference TRBV7-9 and TRBJ2-1): DTGVSQNPRHKITKRGQNVTFRCDPISEHNRLYWYRQTLGQGPEFLTYFQNEAQLEKSRLLSDRFSAERPKGSFSTLEIQRTEQGDSAMYLCASNPRFLHSYNEQFFGPGTRLTVL.

The chain employs TRBV7-9 and TRBJ2-3; D is unresolved. Germline values: CDR1 SEHNR, CDR2 FQNEAQ (reference sequence). Deletions cut 5 bases from V and 5 bases from J, with 8 bases between. The length of the CDR3 is 12 residues. CDR3 DNA sequence: TGTGCCAGCAGCGCAATCCAAGATACGCAGTATTTT. Protein sequence: CASSAIQDTQYF.

This clonotype was seen ten or more times. V gene TRBV20-1 combines with J gene TRBJ1-5, with TRBD1 as a possible D gene (5 bases). The CDR3 totals 13 residues. V was cut by 3 bases and J by 3 bases, with 9 bases left in between. The germline CDR1 and CDR2 sequences are DFQATT and SNEGSKA (reference sequence). CDR3 sequence (DNA): TGCAGTGCTAGCGCCGGGGCCAATCAGCCCCAGCATTTT. This encodes CSASAGANQPQHF.